This T cell receptor (beta chain) was identified in a study of spatial heterogeneity in lung cancer. Study summary: Detected beta-chain sequences consistently exceeded alpha-chain sequences. Findings and caveats of the study: Relative to follow-up, resection was when ubiquitous expanded tumor TCRs appeared more in blood.

Per the germline V gene, CDR1 is KGHSH and CDR2 is LQKENI. V gave up 5 bases and J gave up 6 bases, with 23 bases separating them. The CDR3 covers 16 residues. This clonotype was recorded a few times. The antigen is unknown. One entry per CDR3 protein results from TCRdb running MiXCR on the 5' RACE reads. This table holds some 44,000 distinct CDR3 sequences, around 15% found once. Time point given: sample taken at primary tumor resection. Unsorted whole RNA samples from tumor, nontumor lung or frozen PBMC were sequenced. Donors were 72 untreated early-stage non-small cell lung cancer patients. This TCR was sampled from a male donor with early-stage non-small cell lung cancer. Source: PBMCs, taken at surgery. The rearrangement joins TRBV18 to TRBJ2-7; tentative D call: TRBD2 (5 bases). This CDR3 is CASSEGEVQAAGEQYF. CDR3 DNA sequence: TGTGCCAGCTCAGAGGGAGAGGTCCAAGCTGCGGGCGAGCAGTACTTC.